This is a list of T cell receptor beta chains from one sample in a study of vaccination effects on CD4 cells after COVID-19. These TCRs are of unknown antigen specificity. Here immunoSEQ multiplex PCR was the method, and the copy in TCRdb shows in-frame clones only, minus some. This sample has 30,000 to 40,000 clones; 60% to 75% occur once, and the top ten carry roughly 27%. Sequences were derived from CD4+ T cells from PBMCs cultured with HCoV-OC43 spike peptides, sampled before COVID-19 vaccination. These receptors were collected from a human donor who received a COVID-19 vaccine. The CDR3 runs from the conserved cysteine through the conserved F or W. The D gene is left open where the match is weak. Some rows mark clone size as missing; the rest say once, few, many or name a class of expanded clone.

V	size	D	J	DNA	CDR3
TRBV27	NA	NA	TRBJ1-6	TGTGCCAGCAGTTTTGAAGGTGTGGGTTCACCCCTCCACTTT	CASSFEGVGSPLHF
TRBV23-1	once	TRBD2	TRBJ2-1	TGCGCCAGCAGTCAATCGGGGGGACTAGCGGTTTACTCCTACAATGAGCAGTTCTTC	CASSQSGGLAVYSYNEQFF
TRBV4-2	NA	TRBD2	TRBJ2-1	TGTGCCAGCAGCCAAGGGGCGGGGGTAGGGGAAAATGAGCAGTTCTTC	CASSQGAGVGENEQFF
TRBV29-1	NA	TRBD2	TRBJ2-1	TGCAGCGTGTGGGGTAGCGGGAGTTCCTACAATGAGCAGTTCTTC	CSVWGSGSSYNEQFF
TRBV27	NA	NA	TRBJ2-7	TGTGCCAGCAGTCGTGACAGCTACGAGCAGTACTTC	CASSRDSYEQYF
TRBV10-3	NA	NA	TRBJ1-1	TGTGCCATCAGGCATTTTGACACTGAAGCTTTCTTT	CAIRHFDTEAFF
TRBV25-1	NA	TRBD1	TRBJ1-1	TGTGCCAGCAGTGTTCTACGACAGGGAAAAACTGAAGCTTTCTTT	CASSVLRQGKTEAFF
TRBV5-1	few	TRBD2	TRBJ2-1	TGCGCCAGCAGCTTGGGGCTAGCGGGAGGTGGGAATGAGCAGTTCTTC	CASSLGLAGGGNEQFF
TRBV5-1	NA	NA	TRBJ2-5	TGCGCCAGCAGTAGGACGAGGGAGACCCAGTACTTC	CASSRTRETQYF
TRBV11-1	few	NA	TRBJ1-6	TGTGCCAGCAGCCAAAATTCACCCCTCCACTTT	CASSQNSPLHF
TRBV11-2	NA	TRBD2	TRBJ2-1	TGTGCCAGCAGCAGGACCGGGACTAGGGGTCTGGATGAGCAGTTCTTC	CASSRTGTRGLDEQFF
TRBV9	few	NA	TRBJ1-5	TGTGCCAGCAGCGTCTCAGGGGAAAGCAATCAGCCCCAGCATTTT	CASSVSGESNQPQHF
TRBV15	NA	TRBD1	TRBJ2-3	TGTGCCACCAGCAGAGCGCTCGGGACAGGCTCTAGCACAGATACGCAGTATTTT	CATSRALGTGSSTDTQYF
TRBV28	NA	NA	TRBJ2-3	TGTGCCAGCCGGGACGGGCCTAGCACAGATACGCAGTATTTT	CASRDGPSTDTQYF
TRBV11-3	NA	TRBD1	TRBJ2-1	TGTGCCAGCAGCCTCGACAGGGGGCCCTACAATGAGCAGTTCTTC	CASSLDRGPYNEQFF
TRBV11-2	NA	NA	TRBJ2-5	TGTGCCAGCAGCCAACGTGGTAGAGGCTTACGGGAGACCCAGTACTTC	CASSQRGRGLRETQYF
TRBV20-1	few	TRBD1	TRBJ1-1	TGCAGTGCTAGGGGACAGGGGGCTTTCTTT	CSARGQGAFF
TRBV15	NA	TRBD1	TRBJ2-7	TGTGCCACCAGCAAGACCGGGACAGGGGTCTACGAGCAGTACTTC	CATSKTGTGVYEQYF
TRBV2	NA	NA	TRBJ1-2	TGTGCCAGCAGTTACGAGTACCGCTACACCTTC	CASSYEYRYTF
TRBV29-1	NA	TRBD1	TRBJ1-4	TGCAGCGTTGCGCCGACAGGGCGGAATGAAAAACTGTTTTTT	CSVAPTGRNEKLFF
TRBV3-1/TRBV3-2	NA	NA	TRBJ1-5	TGTGCCAGCAGCCAAGGGTACGGCCAGAGCAATCAGCCCCAGCATTTT	CASSQGYGQSNQPQHF
TRBV13	NA	NA	TRBJ1-5	TGTGCCAGCAGCTTATCGCGCGGATGGAGTCAGCCCCAGCATTTT	CASSLSRGWSQPQHF
TRBV28	once	NA	TRBJ1-2	TGTGCCAGCAGTCGCCGGAACAGGCAAAACTATGGCTACACCTTC	CASSRRNRQNYGYTF
TRBV5-1	NA	TRBD2	TRBJ2-3	TGCGCCAGCAGCCCGCTCGGCGGGGGGGCCACAGATACGCAGTATTTT	CASSPLGGGATDTQYF
TRBV18	NA	NA	TRBJ1-6	TGTGCCAGCTCACCGCCGGGACATAATTCACCCCTCCACTTT	CASSPPGHNSPLHF
TRBV6-5	NA	TRBD1	TRBJ1-1	TGTGCCAGCAGTTACCGACAGGGAATGAGGACTGAAGCTTTCTTT	CASSYRQGMRTEAFF
TRBV29-1	few	NA	TRBJ1-1	TGCAGCGTTGACAAGGGAACTGAAGCTTTCTTT	CSVDKGTEAFF
TRBV28	NA	NA	TRBJ1-1	TGTGCCAGCACCATGGGGGGTTTGAACACTGAAGCTTTCTTT	CASTMGGLNTEAFF